The TCR beta chain described here comes from a study of T cell clonality in common variable immunodeficiency (dated by TCRdb to the mid-2010s). General findings and caveats noted by the study authors: TCRbeta clonality was higher in CVID subjects than in healthy controls (t-test p = 0.018), and the increase was most characteristic of about a third of subjects. Even though DNA input was the same, control samples had an average of roughly 76,000 unique sequences each, compared with roughly 32,000 in CVID samples. According to the authors, figuring out what caused the increased clonality in CVID would require sequencing the repertoires of T cell subpopulations. Correlations of repertoire features with clinical complications were constrained by heterogeneity among patients within the CVID cohort. Healthy controls shared more TCRbeta clones with each other than CVID subjects shared among themselves (p < 0.0001). Reportedly, TCRbeta sequences from CVID had fewer deletions and N-nucleotide insertions, and highly modified clones with 13 or more V deletions were absent from CVID.

Predominantly Caucasian heritage was noted among both the CVID patients and the healthy controls. Heparinized peripheral whole blood samples of about 5 to 9 ml were collected from each donor. Genomic DNA from adults with common variable immune deficiency (CVID) and from healthy adult controls was used to sequence TCRbeta CDR3 repertoires. A total of some 22 healthy adult volunteers (about 12 female and roughly ten male; age range 23 to 66 years, mean age about 32) were included in the control group. To isolate peripheral blood mononuclear cells, diluted blood was subjected to density centrifugation over Hypaque 1077 or Ficoll-Paque. Genomic DNA was obtained from unsorted mononuclear cells through either Qiagen column purification or a centrifugation-based method. The sample holds many counts of this clone. Its antigen is still unknown. The read comes to an end 3 residues before the CDR3 does, leaving the germline J gene to fill in the end.

Inclusive of the bounding cysteine and phenylalanine, the CDR3 is 14 residues long. Sequencing covers 33 bases of the CDR3, shown here with the frame starting at base 1. From the germline V gene, CDR1 is KGHSH and CDR2 is LQKENI. At the junction V is shortened by 6 bases and J by 6 bases; bases outside the gene matches: 8. CVID samples and control samples contributed equivalent amounts of genomic DNA as sequencing input. For every sample, a 60 bp segment covering the rearranged TCRbeta CDR3 region was amplified and then sequenced. The immunoSEQ assay, a bias-corrected multiplex PCR combined with high-throughput sequencing, was used to amplify TCRbeta. The original pipeline was this. Each unique nucleotide sequence was treated as a clone and annotated with V, D and J genes, copy number and frequency. Sequences were labeled productive if in frame, and non-productive if out of frame or containing stop codons. As previously described, Shannon's entropy was used to calculate clonality. Mean CDR3 Kyte-Doolittle hydropathy was derived from the predicted amino acid sequences of productive clones. Hierarchical clustering of scaled V gene usage was performed with the R hclust function using Manhattan distance and complete linkage. To assess clone sharing by CDR3 amino acid sequence, 12 repertoires per group were resampled over 100 rounds. Repertoires were searched for 70 published EBV-specific and some 240 published CMV-specific TCRbeta sequences. A couple of CVID samples that yielded fewer than 10,000 sequences were excluded from the analysis, so around 40 CVID repertoires were retained. TCRdb obtained this table from immuneACCESS and retained in-frame rearrangements with V and J assigned. These tables miss some clones; where compared with another copy, unresolved V genes account for less than half of the shortfall, and the remainder is unexplained. V, J and clone size were drawn from that table, and D and trimming were deduced from the DNA. The sample counts 60,000 to 75,000 clones, each observed more than once. Approximately 1.6% of the sample lies in the top ten.

The rearranged segments are TRBV18 and TRBJ1-5; a stretch of 7 junction bases matches TRBD1. This TCR was recovered from a person aged 18 to 75 in good health. What was sequenced was peripheral blood mononuclear cells. The DNA read from the CDR3 is TGTGCCAGCTCTAGGACAGGCCAAGCTCAGCCC. The encoded protein is CASSRTGQAQP. The whole CDR3 sequence reads CASSRTGQAQPQHF.